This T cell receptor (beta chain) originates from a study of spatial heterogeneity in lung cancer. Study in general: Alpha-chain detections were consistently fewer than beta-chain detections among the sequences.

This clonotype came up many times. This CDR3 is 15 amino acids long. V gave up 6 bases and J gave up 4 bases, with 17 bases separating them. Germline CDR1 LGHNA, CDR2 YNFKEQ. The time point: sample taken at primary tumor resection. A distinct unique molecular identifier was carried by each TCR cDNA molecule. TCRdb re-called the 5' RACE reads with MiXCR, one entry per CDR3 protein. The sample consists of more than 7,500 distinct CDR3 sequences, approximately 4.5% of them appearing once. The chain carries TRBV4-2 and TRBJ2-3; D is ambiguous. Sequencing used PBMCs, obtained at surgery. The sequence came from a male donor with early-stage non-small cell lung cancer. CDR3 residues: CASRHIKGGSDTQYF. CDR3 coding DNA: TGTGCCAGCAGACACATCAAGGGTGGATCAGATACGCAGTATTTT.